The rows below give T cell receptor beta chains drawn from one sample of a study of blood T cells in healthy people across ages. Using its own MiXCR run on the 5' RACE reads, TCRdb lists one record per CDR3 protein. This sample has approximately 800,000 distinct CDR3 sequences; roughly 25% occur once, and the top ten carry 3%. This same sample was also part of a study on T cells of mothers and their children.

Sequencing was done on a sample of blood. The source is a boy between 5 and 17 years old in good health. Both conserved end residues are part of each CDR3. The D gene is left open where the match is weak. Clone size is shown for a subset of rows, as once, few, many or a class of expanded clone.

TRBJ2-7,few,NA,TRBV30,CAWSMTFNSYEQYF,TGTGCCTGGAGTATGACTTTCAACTCCTACGAGCAGTACTTC
TRBJ2-7,NA,NA,TRBV12-3/TRBV12-4,CASRRGGRPYEQYF,TGCGCCAGCAGACGGGGCGGCAGGCCCTACGAGCAGTACTTC
TRBJ2-1,NA,TRBD2,TRBV29-1,CSVGRLAGADNEQFF,TGCAGCGTTGGCCGTCTAGCGGGGGCGGACAATGAGCAGTTCTTC
TRBJ2-7,NA,NA,TRBV11-2,CASSPNQGEQYF,TGTGCCAGCAGCCCTAACCAGGGCGAGCAGTACTTC
TRBJ2-1,few,NA,TRBV20-1,CSGLYNEQFF,TGCAGTGGACTATACAATGAGCAGTTCTTC
TRBJ2-7,NA,NA,TRBV7-9,CASSSTSAGWINEQYF,TGTGCCAGCAGCTCCACGTCGGCAGGGTGGATTAACGAGCAGTACTTC
TRBJ2-7,NA,TRBD2,TRBV5-1,CASSLLGTSGAYEQYF,TGCGCCAGCAGCCTGCTGGGGACTAGCGGGGCCTACGAGCAGTACTTC
TRBJ2-2,many,NA,TRBV27,CASSLSGGELFF,TGTGCCAGCAGCCTATCGGGCGGGGAGCTGTTTTTT
TRBJ2-5,NA,NA,TRBV20-1,CSAKGGSLDWETQYF,TGCAGTGCTAAGGGCGGTAGCTTGGATTGGGAGACCCAGTACTTC
TRBJ2-7,NA,NA,TRBV24-1,CATSDPRTTYEQYF,TGTGCCACCAGTGATCCCCGGACAACATACGAGCAGTACTTC
TRBJ2-5,few,NA,TRBV10-3,CAISESPKGSRGF,TGTGCCATCAGTGAGTCCCCAAAGGGCTCCCGGGGCTTC
TRBJ1-6,few,NA,TRBV20-1,CSARDVGFSYNSPLHF,TGCAGTGCTAGAGATGTGGGGTTCTCCTATAATTCACCCCTCCACTTT
TRBJ2-4,few,NA,TRBV28,CASRNLAKNIQYF,TGTGCCAGCAGGAACTTAGCCAAAAACATTCAGTACTTC
TRBJ2-3,few,TRBD1,TRBV9,CASSVADGQGFGDTQYF,TGTGCCAGCAGCGTAGCCGATGGACAGGGATTTGGGGATACGCAGTATTTT
TRBJ1-2,NA,NA,TRBV6-5,CASSYGGVGYTF,TGTGCCAGCAGTTACGGAGGGGTCGGCTACACCTTC
TRBJ2-5,few,TRBD2,TRBV3-1,CASSQTRGDPETQYF,TGTGCCAGCAGCCAAACGCGGGGGGACCCAGAGACCCAGTACTTC
TRBJ1-3,NA,NA,TRBV3-1,CASSQKETFSGNTIYF,TGTGCCAGCAGCCAAAAGGAAACATTCTCTGGAAACACCATATATTTT
TRBJ1-6,once,NA,TRBV7-3,CASSLTPAGNSPLHF,TGTGCCAGCAGCTTAACGCCGGCAGGGAATTCACCCCTCCACTTT
TRBJ2-2,NA,NA,TRBV5-1,CASSQRTANTGELFF,TGCGCCAGCAGCCAGCGGACAGCGAACACCGGGGAGCTGTTTTTT
TRBJ1-4,few,NA,TRBV30,CAWSLGWDKPNEKLFF,TGTGCCTGGAGTCTCGGTTGGGACAAGCCTAATGAAAAACTGTTTTTT
TRBJ2-3,NA,TRBD2,TRBV24-1,CATSASGDTQYF,TGTGCCACCAGTGCTAGCGGAGATACGCAGTATTTT
TRBJ2-7,NA,NA,TRBV12-3/TRBV12-4,CASSLGAQEQYF,TGTGCCAGCAGTTTAGGGGCCCAGGAGCAGTACTTC
TRBJ2-1,few,TRBD2,TRBV19,CASSIRAGGTLHEQFF,TGTGCCAGTAGTATTAGAGCGGGGGGTACTCTACATGAGCAGTTCTTC